This entry lists 5 T cell receptor beta chains sequenced from one sample in a study of T cells in Graves' hyperthyroidism and ophthalmopathy. Amplification of TCR beta CDR3 regions used RNA as the template. First-round RT-PCR targeting the TCR CDR3 was performed with the HTBI primer set. TCRdb independently ran MiXCR on the multiplex PCR reads; one entry per CDR3 protein. There are approximately 620,000 distinct CDR3 sequences in the sample; approximately 15% occur only once, and 5.8% lies in the top ten. Sequenced input: blood. These receptors all come from a woman aged 25-40 years with Graves' hyperthyroidism that later progressed to Graves' ophthalmopathy.

This clonotype was seen a handful of times. This rearrangement joins TRBV6-1 to TRBJ2-1; 7 bases are shared with TRBD1. CDR3 length: 16 amino acids. The germline gives CDR1 MNHNS, CDR2 SASEGT. V gave up 1 base and J gave up 2 bases; unmatched junction bases: 5. The CDR3 nucleotides are TGTGCCAGCAGTGAAGGACAGGGTCCCCCCTACAATGAGCAGTTCTTC. Protein sequence: CASSEGQGPPYNEQFF.

V gene TRBV3-1 combines with J gene TRBJ2-6; D uncertain. Trimming stripped 0 bases from V and 5 bases from J, with 8 bases between. This CDR3 has 15 residues. CDR1 is LGHDT, CDR2 YNNKEL, per germline (reference sequence). CDR3 DNA sequence: TGTGCCAGCAGCCAAGAACGTTTAAGGGCCAACGTCCTGACTTTC. This encodes CASSQERLRANVLTF.

This clonotype was seen ten or more times. The gene calls are TRBV9 and TRBJ1-1; unclear D gene. Trimming shortened V by 4 bases and J by 11 bases, and 21 bases separated the two germline ends. Germline V gives CDR1 SGDLS, CDR2 YYNGEE. This CDR3 is 14 amino acids long. The CDR3 sequence is CASSIGDHPKAAFF. In DNA form, the CDR3 reads TGTGCCAGCAGCATAGGAGACCACCCAAAGGCCGCTTTCTTT.

This clonotype came up a few times. The CDR3 DNA follows: TGTGCCAGCAGCTTAGCGGGAAGCCGTTACAATGAGCAGTTCTTC. This translates into CASSLAGSRYNEQFF. This chain connects TRBV7-9 to TRBJ2-1, with no clear D. The CDR3 spans 15 residues. The germline V and J ends were trimmed by 0 bases and 4 bases, with 10 bases remaining between them. Germline V lookup: CDR1 SEHNR, CDR2 FQNEAQ (reference sequence).

This clonotype was seen at least ten times. The chain uses TRBV27 and TRBJ1-5; no clear D. Germline CDR1 MNHEY, CDR2 SMNVEV (reference sequence). CDR3 length: 15 residues. V lost 6 bases to trimming and J lost 4 bases, with 16 bases between them. The CDR3 region is CASSPLPGGNQPQHF. The CDR3 DNA is TGTGCCAGCAGCCCTTTACCGGGTGGGAATCAGCCCCAGCATTTT.